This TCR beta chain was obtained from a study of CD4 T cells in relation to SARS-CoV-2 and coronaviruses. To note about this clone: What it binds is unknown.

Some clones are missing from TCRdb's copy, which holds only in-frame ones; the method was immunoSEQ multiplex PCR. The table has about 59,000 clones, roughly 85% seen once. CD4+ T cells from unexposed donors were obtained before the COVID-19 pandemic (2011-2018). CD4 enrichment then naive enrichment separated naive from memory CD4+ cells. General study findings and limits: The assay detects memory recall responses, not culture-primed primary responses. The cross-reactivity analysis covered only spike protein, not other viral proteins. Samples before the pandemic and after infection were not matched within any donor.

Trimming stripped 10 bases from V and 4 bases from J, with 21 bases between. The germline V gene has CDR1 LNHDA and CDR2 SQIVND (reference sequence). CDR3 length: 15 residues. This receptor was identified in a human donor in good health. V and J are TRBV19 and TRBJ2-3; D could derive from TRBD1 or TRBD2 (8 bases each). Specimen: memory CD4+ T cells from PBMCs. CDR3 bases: TGTGCCACCATGAAAATAGCGGGACAGGCAGATACGCAGTATTTT. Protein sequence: CATMKIAGQADTQYF.